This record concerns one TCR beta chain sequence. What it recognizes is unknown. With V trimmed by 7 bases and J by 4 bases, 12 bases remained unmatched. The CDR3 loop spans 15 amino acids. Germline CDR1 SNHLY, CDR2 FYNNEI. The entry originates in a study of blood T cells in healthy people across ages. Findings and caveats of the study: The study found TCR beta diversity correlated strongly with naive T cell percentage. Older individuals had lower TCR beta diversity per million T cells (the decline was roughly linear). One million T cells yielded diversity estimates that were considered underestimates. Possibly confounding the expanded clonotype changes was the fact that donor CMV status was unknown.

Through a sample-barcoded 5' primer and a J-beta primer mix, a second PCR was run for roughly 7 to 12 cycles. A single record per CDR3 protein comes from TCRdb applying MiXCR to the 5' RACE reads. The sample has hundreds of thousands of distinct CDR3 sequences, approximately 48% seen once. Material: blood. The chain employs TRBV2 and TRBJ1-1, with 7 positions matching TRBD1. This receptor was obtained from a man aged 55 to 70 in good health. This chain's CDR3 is CASISAGGLVTEAFF. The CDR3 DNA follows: TGTGCCAGCATTTCCGCAGGGGGTTTGGTCACTGAAGCTTTCTTT.